The clone carrying this T cell receptor (beta chain) has more than one count but fewer than ten. This sample was taken from a study of T-cell reconstitution after alpha-beta-depleted transplantation in children. The ends were cut back, 3 bases at V and 0 bases at J, with 8 bases in the middle. The CDR3 spans 14 residues. Using unique molecular identifiers, the investigators prepared the TCRbeta library. A single record per CDR3 protein comes from TCRdb applying MiXCR to the PCR reads. The sample lists about 500,000 distinct CDR3 sequences, approximately 32% seen once, with approximately 2.3% in the top ten.

The clonotype was recovered from a human donor who donated a stem cell graft to a child with aplastic anemia. The genes are TRBV12-3 or TRBV12-4 and TRBJ1-2; no clear D. This specimen consisted of PBMCs from the stem cell graft donor, obtained from the stem cell graft. The CDR3 protein is CASSLRLTNYGYTF. The CDR3 DNA reads TGTGCCAGCAGTTTGCGGTTGACTAACTATGGCTACACCTTC.